This entry features one T cell receptor (beta chain) sequence. Trimming removed 3 bases at V and 0 bases at J, with 9 bases between. This CDR3 contains 15 residues. In germline, CDR1 is MDHEN, CDR2 SYDVKM. The record originates from a study of blood T cell repertoires in COVID-19. Profiled with immunoSEQ multiplex PCR; TCRdb holds only in-frame clones, not every one. Of 55,000 to 75,000 clones listed, 80% to 90% were seen once; the top ten hold around 9.2%. The genes are TRBV28 and TRBJ1-5; tentatively, D is TRBD1 (5 bases). This TCR was recovered from a human donor in a cohort sampled during active COVID-19. The sequencing input was peripheral blood. The CDR3 nucleotides are TGTGCCAGCAGTTTGACAGTCTCTAGCAATCAGCCCCAGCATTTT. It is translated as CASSLTVSSNQPQHF.